These T cell receptor beta chains were read from a single sample in a study of T cell responses to AZD1222 COVID-19 vaccine. Here immunoSEQ multiplex PCR was the method, and the copy in TCRdb shows in-frame clones only, minus some. Among 65,000 to 95,000 clones, about 91% were seen once, and the ten largest hold approximately 7%. The specimen comprised peripheral blood, sampled on day 0 of MenACWY control vaccination. The receptors shown here come from an adult in good health. Both conserved end residues are part of each CDR3. For some rows the clone size is stated as once, few or many, or as a class when expanded; others skip it.

>TRBJ1-5|TRBV7-2|NA
CASSSPGQPQHF
>TRBJ2-7|TRBV5-1|NA
CASGRDSYEQYF
>TRBJ1-2|TRBV7-9|NA
CASSRDGSNYGYTF
>TRBJ2-7|TRBV5-4|NA
CASSPSGGAPEQYF
>TRBJ1-5|TRBV9|NA
CASSVDSYSNQPQHF
>TRBJ1-2|TRBV6-1|NA
CASSEAPGGGVNYGYTF
>TRBJ2-1|TRBV7-6|once
CASSPQSPFGGNEQFF
>TRBJ2-2|TRBV27|NA
CASSYLVGASNTGELFF
>TRBJ2-2|TRBV7-9|NA
CASSLVPGLAGGTGELFF
>TRBJ1-4|TRBV28|once
CASREHGATNEKLFF
>TRBJ1-1|TRBV6-5|once
CASSSRRTGLNTEAFF
>TRBJ2-4|TRBV19|NA
CASSLARTIAKNIQYF
>TRBJ2-7|TRBV27|NA
CASSLSVKDWDNAYEQYF
>TRBJ1-1|TRBV25-1|few
CASSEDRGVEAFF
>TRBJ1-1|TRBV6-5|NA
CASSTGGGTEAFF
>TRBJ2-5|TRBV3-1/TRBV3-2|once
CASSEMWETQYF
>TRBJ1-1|TRBV19|once
CASSEGRNTEAFF
>TRBJ2-7|TRBV3-1/TRBV3-2|NA
CASRFSGTSYEQYF
>TRBJ2-6|TRBV30|NA
CAWSVLPGANVLTF
>TRBJ2-2|TRBV7-2|NA
CASSAVSDKELFF
>TRBJ1-1|TRBV12-3/TRBV12-4|NA
CASSLLRDTEAFF
>TRBJ2-6|TRBV18|NA
CASSPGLAGNAGANVLTF
>TRBJ1-5|TRBV12-3/TRBV12-4|NA
CASSRHGNQPQHF
>TRBJ2-5|TRBV19|NA
CASSTGGVLQETQYF
>TRBJ1-5|TRBV6-2/TRBV6-3|few
CASSRKTKTGGSDQPQHF
>TRBJ1-4|TRBV21-1|NA
CASSIPGATNEKLFF
>TRBJ2-7|TRBV18|NA
CASSPRLSGGNEQYF
>TRBJ2-1|TRBV2|NA
CASRGDFLNEQFF
>TRBJ2-2|TRBV5-1|NA
CASRPAGLAGAGELFF